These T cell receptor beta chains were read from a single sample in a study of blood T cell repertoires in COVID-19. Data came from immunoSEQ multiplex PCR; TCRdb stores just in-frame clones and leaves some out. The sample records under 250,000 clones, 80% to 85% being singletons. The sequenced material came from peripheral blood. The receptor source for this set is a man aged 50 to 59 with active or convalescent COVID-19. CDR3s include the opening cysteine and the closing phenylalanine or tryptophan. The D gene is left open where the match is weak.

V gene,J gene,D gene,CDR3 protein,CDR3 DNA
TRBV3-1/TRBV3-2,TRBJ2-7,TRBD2,CASSQEGGLAGGMRDEQYF,TGTGCCAGCAGCCAAGAGGGAGGACTAGCGGGGGGGATGAGGGACGAGCAGTACTTC
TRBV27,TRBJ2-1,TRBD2,CASSLRFRTSGDYNEQFF,TGTGCCAGCAGTTTAAGGTTCCGGACTAGCGGGGATTACAATGAGCAGTTCTTC
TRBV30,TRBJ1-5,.,CAWNPDSNQPQHF,TGTGCCTGGAACCCGGACTCAAATCAGCCCCAGCATTTT
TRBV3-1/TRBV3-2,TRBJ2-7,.,CASSRSPVGEQYF,TGTGCCAGCAGCCGGTCTCCGGTCGGCGAGCAGTACTTC
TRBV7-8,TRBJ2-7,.,CASSSLGTGEQYF,TGTGCCAGCAGCTCCCTAGGTACGGGCGAGCAGTACTTC
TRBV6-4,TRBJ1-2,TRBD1,CASRLDRGAGYTF,TGTGCCAGCCGGTTGGACAGGGGCGCCGGCTACACCTTC
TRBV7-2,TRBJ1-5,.,CASSLGQKHSNQPQHF,TGTGCCAGCAGCTTAGGACAGAAGCATAGCAATCAGCCCCAGCATTTT
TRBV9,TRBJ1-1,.,CASSGAPANSEAFF,TGTGCCAGCAGCGGGGCCCCGGCGAATTCGGAAGCTTTCTTT
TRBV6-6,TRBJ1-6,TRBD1,CASRQGAFNSPLHF,TGTGCCAGCCGACAGGGGGCGTTTAATTCACCCCTCCACTTT
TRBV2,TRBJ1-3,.,CASRINRDKGNTIYF,TGTGCCAGCAGAATAAACCGGGACAAAGGAAACACCATATATTTT
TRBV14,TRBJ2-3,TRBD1,CASSRDRASDTQYF,TGTGCCAGCAGCCGGGACAGGGCCTCAGATACGCAGTATTTT